Each of the 11 T cell receptor beta chains below was sequenced from the same sample in a study of read filtering for tumor transcriptome and immune sequencing. This library used about 360 ng RNA and molecular barcoded adaptors spanning alpha/delta and beta/gamma chains. Using its own MiXCR run on the reads, TCRdb lists one record per CDR3 protein. The sample holds over 45,000 distinct CDR3 sequences, approximately 22% seen once. Sequencing input: a population of CD138-negative cells sorted from bone marrow. The receptors originated from a donor aged 40 or older with multiple myeloma.

This clonotype was recorded at least ten times. The rearrangement uses TRBV29-1 and TRBJ2-7; D may match TRBD1 or TRBD2 (5 bases each). Trimming cost V 0 bases and J 0 bases, with 6 bases left between them. The CDR3 runs to 13 residues. Germline V CDR1 and CDR2: SQVTM, ANQGSEA. The CDR3 sequence is CSVEEGDSYEQYF. CDR3 DNA: TGCAGCGTTGAAGAGGGGGACTCCTACGAGCAGTACTTC.

Of note for this clonotype: An end of the junction differs from the germline gene, which may be a read error. The chain couples TRBV19 to TRBJ2-1; a weak D match, TRBD2 (5 bases). CDR3 size: 15 residues. The germline gives CDR1 LNHDA, CDR2 SQIVND (reference sequence). CDR3 nucleotides: TGTGCCAGTAGTAATTGGAGGTTCCCCTACAATGAGCCGTTCTTC. Protein sequence: CASSNWRFPYNEPFF.

The CDR3: CASSPDRVDYNEQFF. The DNA of the CDR3 is TGCGCCAGCAGCCCGGACAGGGTCGACTACAATGAGCAGTTCTTC. The chain joins TRBV4-1 to TRBJ2-1; 8 nucleotides match TRBD1. J lost 3 bases, V lost 4 bases, and 5 bases had no gene match. There are 15 residues in the CDR3. Looked up from germline, CDR1 is MGHRA and CDR2 is YSYEKL.

In its sample, this clonotype was seen many times. The CDR3 reads CASSTGPAQETQYF. The CDR3 DNA sequence: TGTGCCAGCAGCACGGGACCTGCCCAAGAGACCCAGTACTTC. The J gene is TRBJ2-5, the V gene TRBV28; D is tentatively TRBD1 or TRBD2 (5 bases each). The CDR3 runs to 14 residues. V lost 6 bases and J lost 1, with 12 bases in between. From germline, CDR1 is MDHEN and CDR2 SYDVKM.

This clonotype showed up just a few times. The rearrangement uses TRBV19 and TRBJ2-3; D may be TRBD2 (6 bases). The CDR3 sequence is 14 residues long. V shed 11 bases and J shed 0 bases, with 15 bases lying between them. Germline CDR1 is LNHDA and CDR2 is SQIVND (reference sequence). The CDR3 DNA is TGTGCCTCCAAAGCCAGCGGGAGCACAGATACGCAGTATTTT. Amino acid sequence: CASKASGSTDTQYF.

V and J are TRBV29-1 and TRBJ2-1, with 9 bases that match TRBD1. Germline V gives CDR1 SQVTM, CDR2 ANQGSEA. Losses at the gene ends were 1 base for V and 6 bases for J; bases not matched to a gene: 10. The CDR3 runs to 16 residues. CDR3 loop: CSVEGAGTGFRNEQFF. The CDR3 nucleotides are TGCAGCGTTGAAGGCGCCGGGACAGGGTTTCGCAATGAGCAGTTCTTC.

This clonotype occurred many times. CDR3 sequence: CASSIGTGGNEQYF. CDR3 DNA: TGCGCCAGCAGCATTGGGACAGGGGGCAACGAGCAGTACTTC. This sequence joins TRBV5-1 and TRBJ2-7, with 12 bases lining up with TRBD1. The CDR3 extends over 14 amino acids. CDR1 is SGHRS and CDR2 is YFSETQ in the germline V gene. V shed 4 bases, J shed 5 bases, and the junction held 4 bases outside the gene matches.

This clonotype was observed at least ten times. The V and J genes are TRBV3-1 and TRBJ2-1, with 12 bases identical to TRBD2. Germline CDR1 reads LGHDT; CDR2 reads YNNKEL (reference sequence). CDR3 size: 19 residues. After removal of 0 bases from V and 0 bases from J, the junction contained 6 bases not matched to a gene. CDR3 sequence: CASSQDGLAGPISYNEQFF. The CDR3 nucleotides are TGTGCCAGCAGCCAAGATGGACTAGCGGGACCTATCTCCTACAATGAGCAGTTCTTC.

The chain joins TRBV20-1 to TRBJ2-7; D not certain. V was pared by 3 bases and J by 3 bases, with 18 bases between. Per the germline V gene, CDR1 is DFQATT and CDR2 is SNEGSKA (reference sequence). This CDR3 comprises 15 residues. The chain's CDR3 is CSASAQGLGLYEQYF. CDR3 DNA: TGCAGTGCTAGCGCTCAAGGGTTGGGTCTCTACGAGCAGTACTTC.

Ten or more counts support this clonotype. The chain uses TRBV28 and TRBJ2-7, with D unresolved. Trimming stripped 4 bases from V and 6 bases from J, with 16 bases between. The CDR3 sequence is 14 residues long. Germline V gene lookup returns CDR1 MDHEN and CDR2 SYDVKM. DNA for the CDR3: TGTGCCAGCAGTTCAACCGGGTCGACGCGCGAGCAGTACTTC. Protein product: CASSSTGSTREQYF.

This clonotype appeared many times. Here the CDR3 DNA reads TGTGCCAGCGGGGAGCCTCGACAGGGGGAGACCCAGTACTTC. Its protein is CASGEPRQGETQYF. This rearrangement joins TRBV6-1 to TRBJ2-5; 8 positions agree with TRBD1. CDR1 is MNHNS and CDR2 is SASEGT in the germline V gene. J was trimmed by 5 bases and V by 8 bases; bases with no gene match: 10. The CDR3 spans 14 residues.